This T cell receptor (beta chain) originates from a study of T cell responses to AZD1222 COVID-19 vaccine. The data were produced by immunoSEQ multiplex PCR, yet TCRdb's version contains in-frame clones alone and is incomplete. The data show some 170,000 clones, around 90% seen once. Germline lookup yields CDR1 MNHEY and CDR2 SVGEGT. V lost 5 bases and J lost 4, with 14 bases in between. This CDR3 is built from 14 residues. V and J are TRBV6-2 or TRBV6-3 and TRBJ1-2; D is possibly TRBD1 (6 bases). Source: peripheral blood, taken on day 0 of AZD1222 vaccination. The sequence was collected from an adult in good health. For the CDR3, the DNA is TGTGCCAGCAGTAGACGACAGGAGATCTATGGCTACACCTTC. Translated: CASSRRQEIYGYTF.